The rows below give T cell receptor beta chains drawn from one sample of a study of T cell changes during pregnancy in multiple sclerosis. Profiled with immunoSEQ multiplex PCR; TCRdb holds only in-frame clones, not every one. Of roughly 42,000 clones listed, about 91% are singletons. The sequencing used CD4+ T cells from peripheral blood mononuclear cells, collected before pregnancy. These receptor sequences come from a female donor with multiple sclerosis, enrolled in a pregnancy study. CDR3s include the opening cysteine and the closing phenylalanine or tryptophan. D genes are given only for firm matches. Clone size appears in some rows only: once, few, many, or a class for an expanded clone.

>TRBD2|TRBJ2-1|TRBV7-3|17|-
TGTGCCAGCAGCTTAACGTCGGGGCGGGGGGGTGGCAATGAGCAGTTCTTC
CASSLTSGRGGGNEQFF
>-|TRBJ1-3|TRBV7-2|15|-
TGTGCCAGCAGCTTAGCGACAGGCTCTGGAAACACCATATATTTT
CASSLATGSGNTIYF
>-|TRBJ2-3|TRBV29-1|12|-
TGCAGCACGGACGGGGGCACAGATACGCAGTATTTT
CSTDGGTDTQYF
>-|TRBJ2-3|TRBV4-3|16|-
TGCGCCAGCAGCCAATCCACTAGCAGGCAGACGGATACGCAGTATTTT
CASSQSTSRQTDTQYF
>TRBD1|TRBJ1-6|TRBV27|16|-
TGTGCCAGCAGTTTATTCCCGGACAGGGTAATCTCACCCCTCCACTTT
CASSLFPDRVISPLHF
>-|TRBJ2-2|TRBV14|16|-
TGTGCCAGCAGCCCCACTAGCCTCCTTGGAACCGGGGAGCTGTTTTTT
CASSPTSLLGTGELFF
>TRBD1|TRBJ2-7|TRBV18|15|-
TGTGCCAGCTCCGGCCGGGACAGAAGCTCCTACGAGCAGTACTTC
CASSGRDRSSYEQYF
>TRBD1|TRBJ1-2|TRBV30|11|-
TGTGCCTGGAGTGTGGGACAGCTGTACACCTTC
CAWSVGQLYTF
>TRBD1|TRBJ2-5|TRBV5-1|15|-
TGCGCCAGCAGCCCCGGACAGGGGCGACAAGAGACCCAGTACTTC
CASSPGQGRQETQYF
>TRBD1|TRBJ1-4|TRBV6-5|14|-
TGTGCCAGCAGGCGGACAGGGGGGGATGAAAAACTGTTTTTT
CASRRTGGDEKLFF
>TRBD1|TRBJ1-2|TRBV19|13|-
TGTGCCAGTAGACCAGGGGGCACTTATGGCTACACCTTC
CASRPGGTYGYTF
>-|TRBJ1-1|TRBV5-1|15|-
TGCGCCAGCAGCTTATCCACGGGAAGGAACACTGAAGCTTTCTTT
CASSLSTGRNTEAFF
>-|TRBJ2-1|TRBV9|13|-
TGTGCCAGCAGCGTAGATTTAGCGAACCAGCAGTTCTTC
CASSVDLANQQFF
>TRBD1|TRBJ1-6|TRBV7-9|15|-
TGTGCCAGCAGCTACCGGACAGGGACTAATTCACCCCTCCACTTT
CASSYRTGTNSPLHF
>TRBD1|TRBJ2-7|TRBV6-5|14|-
TGTGCCAGCAGTTGGACAGGGGGACTCTACGAGCAGTACTTC
CASSWTGGLYEQYF
>-|TRBJ1-1|TRBV9|16|-
TGTGCCAGCAGCGTAGCCGCAGGGGTACGAGGTACTGAAGCTTTCTTT
CASSVAAGVRGTEAFF
>-|TRBJ1-4|TRBV18|15|-
TGTGCCAGCTCACCGACGAGCAGGGTGCATGAAAAACTGTTTTTT
CASSPTSRVHEKLFF
>TRBD1|TRBJ2-7|TRBV5-1|14|-
TGCGCCAGCAGCTGGGGACAGGGGGCTAACGAGCAGTACTTC
CASSWGQGANEQYF
>TRBD2|TRBJ2-7|TRBV14|16|-
TGTGCCAGCAGCTATTTGACTAGCGGGGCCAACTACGAGCAGTACTTC
CASSYLTSGANYEQYF
>-|TRBJ1-5|TRBV19|12|-
TGTGCCAGTAGGCAGGCAAATCAGCCCCAGCATTTT
CASRQANQPQHF
>-|TRBJ2-3|TRBV30|11|once
TGTGCCTGGAGAAATTCGGATACGCAGTATTTT
CAWRNSDTQYF
>TRBD2|TRBJ2-1|TRBV2|15|-
TGTGCCAGCAGTGATTTGGCTAGCGGGGGTGATGAGCAGTTCTTC
CASSDLASGGDEQFF
>-|TRBJ1-2|TRBV19|13|-
TGTGCCAGTCGTGCGGGCAGGTCAATTGGCTACACCTTC
CASRAGRSIGYTF
>-|TRBJ1-1|TRBV5-4|14|-
TGTGCCAGCAGTTACGGACAGCTAAACACTGAAGCTTTCTTT
CASSYGQLNTEAFF
>-|TRBJ2-2|TRBV7-2|17|-
TGTGCCAGCAGCCCCATAAGTGTAGGGGCGCTCACCGGGGAGCTGTTTTTT
CASSPISVGALTGELFF
>-|TRBJ2-7|TRBV4-3|14|-
TGCGCCAGCAGCCAAGAGGCAGGTTCCTACGAGCAGTACTTC
CASSQEAGSYEQYF
>-|TRBJ1-1|TRBV6-1|11|-
TGTGCCAGCAGGGAGTCCGTTGGTGCTTTCTTT
CASRESVGAFF
>TRBD1|TRBJ1-6|TRBV30|12|-
TGTGCCTGGCGACAGGGGGGTGCACCCCTCCACTTT
CAWRQGGAPLHF
>TRBD2|TRBJ2-1|TRBV27|15|-
TGTGCCAGCAGCCTGCGGACTAGCGGGGGGGCTGGACAGTTCTTC
CASSLRTSGGAGQFF
>TRBD1|TRBJ1-2|TRBV15|15|-
TGTGCCACCAGCGCCCGGGACAGGGGCCTGGCGGGCTACACCTTC
CATSARDRGLAGYTF
>-|TRBJ2-3|TRBV18|13|-
TGTGCCAGCTCACCAAGGAGGGCAGATACGCAGTATTTT
CASSPRRADTQYF
>TRBD1|TRBJ1-3|TRBV29-1|12|-
TGCAGCGTTGACAGGGGGGGAAACACCATATATTTT
CSVDRGGNTIYF
>TRBD2|TRBJ2-1|TRBV7-2|16|-
TGTGCCAGCAGCTTAGTAGCGGGGGGGCAAGGCTATGAGCAGTTCTTC
CASSLVAGGQGYEQFF
>TRBD1|TRBJ1-1|TRBV7-2|13|-
TGTGCCAGCAGCTTCCACAGGGGGACTGAAGCTTTCTTT
CASSFHRGTEAFF
>TRBD1|TRBJ2-3|TRBV27|15|-
TGTGCCAGCAGACAACAGGGGAGCGGCACAGATACGCAGTATTTT
CASRQQGSGTDTQYF
>TRBD1|TRBJ1-4|TRBV30|16|once
TGTGCCTGCAGCCGGGACAGGGGGCGCTGGGATGAAAAACTGTTTTTT
CACSRDRGRWDEKLFF
>-|TRBJ1-1|TRBV5-1|15|-
TGCGCCAGCAGCTCTTCTCACTACATGAACACTGAAGCTTTCTTT
CASSSSHYMNTEAFF
>-|TRBJ1-6|TRBV6-5|14|-
TGTGCCAGCAGTTACGCAGCGCCTAATTCACCCCTCCACTTT
CASSYAAPNSPLHF
>TRBD1|TRBJ2-5|TRBV18|15|-
TGTGCCAGCTCACCACCGGACAGGGCAGGAGAGACCCAGTACTTC
CASSPPDRAGETQYF
>-|TRBJ1-1|TRBV5-8|14|-
TGTGCCAGCAGCTTGGAACTGATGAACACTGAAGCTTTCTTT
CASSLELMNTEAFF